A selection of T cell receptor beta chains follows, all from one sample in a study of identical twins. A single record per CDR3 protein comes from TCRdb applying MiXCR to the 5' RACE reads. The sample lists 500,000 to 700,000 distinct CDR3 sequences, less than 9% occurring once. These records were also assigned to another study, of yellow fever vaccine responses in identical twins.

The material sequenced was PBMCs. These receptors all stem from a woman in her late teens or twenties in good health. Each CDR3 is given with its conserved first and last residue. D genes are given only for firm matches. Some rows have no size entry. The others give once, few or many, or a class for an expanded clone.

D gene: .
clone size: many
J gene: TRBJ2-1
V gene: TRBV5-1
CDR3 DNA: TGCGCCAGCAATGGTGGCTCCGGCTCCTACAATGAGCAGTTCTTC
CDR3 protein: CASNGGSGSYNEQFF

D gene: .
clone size: few
J gene: TRBJ2-3
V gene: TRBV12-3/TRBV12-4
CDR3 DNA: TGTGCCAGCAGTTTAAGAGCCTGGGGCAGCACAGATACGCAGTATTTT
CDR3 protein: CASSLRAWGSTDTQYF

D gene: .
clone size: .
J gene: TRBJ1-1
V gene: TRBV7-3
CDR3 DNA: TGTGCCAGCAGCTTTGACCCGGGTCGAGGAGCTTTCTTT
CDR3 protein: CASSFDPGRGAFF

D gene: .
clone size: few
J gene: TRBJ2-4
V gene: TRBV6-2/TRBV6-3
CDR3 DNA: TGTGCCAGCACCCTAGACGGGACTGGGGACATTCAGTACTTC
CDR3 protein: CASTLDGTGDIQYF

D gene: .
clone size: .
J gene: TRBJ2-5
V gene: TRBV29-1
CDR3 DNA: TGCAGCGGGGGGCGGACGGATCAAGAGACCCAGTACTTC
CDR3 protein: CSGGRTDQETQYF

D gene: TRBD2
clone size: many
J gene: TRBJ2-5
V gene: TRBV12-3/TRBV12-4
CDR3 DNA: TGTGCCAGCAGTTTTGAGACTAGCGAAGAGACCCAGTACTTC
CDR3 protein: CASSFETSEETQYF

D gene: TRBD1
clone size: few
J gene: TRBJ2-4
V gene: TRBV7-2
CDR3 DNA: TGTGCCAGCAGCCCGACAGGGGCCATTCAGTACTTC
CDR3 protein: CASSPTGAIQYF

D gene: .
clone size: once
J gene: TRBJ1-1
V gene: TRBV19
CDR3 DNA: TGTGCCAGTACCTGGGGCCTCACTGAAGCTTTCTTT
CDR3 protein: CASTWGLTEAFF

D gene: .
clone size: many
J gene: TRBJ2-3
V gene: TRBV4-2
CDR3 DNA: TGTGCCAGCAGCCTCCGGTGGGAGGCGGGGACAGATACGCAGTATTTT
CDR3 protein: CASSLRWEAGTDTQYF

D gene: TRBD2
clone size: many
J gene: TRBJ2-2
V gene: TRBV20-1
CDR3 DNA: TGCAGTGCTCCACGGCCACTAGCGGGGGGGACCACCGGGGAGCTGTTTTTT
CDR3 protein: CSAPRPLAGGTTGELFF

D gene: .
clone size: many
J gene: TRBJ1-4
V gene: TRBV11-2
CDR3 DNA: TGTGCCAGCAGCTTAGGGCGGCAGGGGCGCGAAAAACTGTTTTTT
CDR3 protein: CASSLGRQGREKLFF

D gene: TRBD1
clone size: .
J gene: TRBJ1-4
V gene: TRBV28
CDR3 DNA: TGTGCCAGCGGGACAGGGTCAGCAACTAATGAAAAACTGTTTTTT
CDR3 protein: CASGTGSATNEKLFF

D gene: .
clone size: few
J gene: TRBJ1-2
V gene: TRBV24-1
CDR3 DNA: TGTGCCACCAGTGATTTGCAGTCCAGCCCTGGCTACACCTTC
CDR3 protein: CATSDLQSSPGYTF

D gene: TRBD2
clone size: .
J gene: TRBJ2-1
V gene: TRBV20-1
CDR3 DNA: TGCAGTGCTTTACTAGCGGGAGTACACAATGAGCAGTTCTTC
CDR3 protein: CSALLAGVHNEQFF

D gene: .
clone size: .
J gene: TRBJ2-4
V gene: TRBV20-1
CDR3 DNA: TGCGGGGGTGGGTTGGCCAAAAACATTCAGTACTTC
CDR3 protein: CGGGLAKNIQYF

D gene: TRBD1
clone size: few
J gene: TRBJ2-1
V gene: TRBV20-1
CDR3 DNA: TGCAGTGCTAGGGACCAGGGGGACCACCACAATGAGCAGTTCTTC
CDR3 protein: CSARDQGDHHNEQFF

D gene: TRBD2
clone size: few
J gene: TRBJ2-1
V gene: TRBV2
CDR3 DNA: TGTGCCAGCAGTGTTTCGGCTAGCGGGATGTCCTACAATGAGCAGTTCTTC
CDR3 protein: CASSVSASGMSYNEQFF

D gene: .
clone size: few
J gene: TRBJ2-5
V gene: TRBV5-1
CDR3 DNA: TGCGCCAGCAGCTCGCCCGTCGGAGCCCAGTACTTC
CDR3 protein: CASSSPVGAQYF

D gene: .
clone size: many
J gene: TRBJ2-2
V gene: TRBV9
CDR3 DNA: TGTGCCAGCAGCGTGGCGGCAGGGGGGATTGACACCGGGGAGCTGTTTTTT
CDR3 protein: CASSVAAGGIDTGELFF

D gene: .
clone size: few
J gene: TRBJ1-2
V gene: TRBV28
CDR3 DNA: TGTGCCAGCAGCTACTCTCCTGGGGGAGTTCGCTATGGCTACACCTTC
CDR3 protein: CASSYSPGGVRYGYTF

D gene: .
clone size: few
J gene: TRBJ2-5
V gene: TRBV20-1
CDR3 DNA: TGCAGTGCTGAGGAGAAGACCCAGTACTTC
CDR3 protein: CSAEEKTQYF

D gene: .
clone size: .
J gene: TRBJ2-1
V gene: TRBV2
CDR3 DNA: TGTGCCAGCAGTGAAAAAGGGGTTTTGGGTTATGAGCAGTTCTTC
CDR3 protein: CASSEKGVLGYEQFF

D gene: .
clone size: few
J gene: TRBJ2-1
V gene: TRBV20-1
CDR3 DNA: TGCAGTGCTAGAGGAAGCCCCCTGGGAGCCGGGCATGAGCAGTTCTTC
CDR3 protein: CSARGSPLGAGHEQFF

D gene: .
clone size: .
J gene: TRBJ2-7
V gene: TRBV29-1
CDR3 DNA: TGCAGCGTCGCAGGACTGACGGAAGGGTACTACGAGCAGTACTTC
CDR3 protein: CSVAGLTEGYYEQYF

D gene: .
clone size: few
J gene: TRBJ2-2
V gene: TRBV3-1
CDR3 DNA: TGTGCCAGCAGCCAGGTCCAAAGAGGGGGGGAGCTGTTTTTT
CDR3 protein: CASSQVQRGGELFF

D gene: .
clone size: few
J gene: TRBJ2-3
V gene: TRBV20-1
CDR3 DNA: TGCAGTGCTTGGGGCAGCTCGATTGGTACGCAGTATTTT
CDR3 protein: CSAWGSSIGTQYF

D gene: TRBD1
clone size: few
J gene: TRBJ2-1
V gene: TRBV6-5
CDR3 DNA: TGTGCCAGCAGTTACTCGGGACAGGCCTACAATGAGCAGTTCTTC
CDR3 protein: CASSYSGQAYNEQFF

D gene: TRBD2
clone size: few
J gene: TRBJ2-1
V gene: TRBV11-2
CDR3 DNA: TGTGCCAGCAGCTTAGTAGTTACTAGCGGGAGGGCCCCCGTCTCCTACAATGAGCAGTTCTTC
CDR3 protein: CASSLVVTSGRAPVSYNEQFF